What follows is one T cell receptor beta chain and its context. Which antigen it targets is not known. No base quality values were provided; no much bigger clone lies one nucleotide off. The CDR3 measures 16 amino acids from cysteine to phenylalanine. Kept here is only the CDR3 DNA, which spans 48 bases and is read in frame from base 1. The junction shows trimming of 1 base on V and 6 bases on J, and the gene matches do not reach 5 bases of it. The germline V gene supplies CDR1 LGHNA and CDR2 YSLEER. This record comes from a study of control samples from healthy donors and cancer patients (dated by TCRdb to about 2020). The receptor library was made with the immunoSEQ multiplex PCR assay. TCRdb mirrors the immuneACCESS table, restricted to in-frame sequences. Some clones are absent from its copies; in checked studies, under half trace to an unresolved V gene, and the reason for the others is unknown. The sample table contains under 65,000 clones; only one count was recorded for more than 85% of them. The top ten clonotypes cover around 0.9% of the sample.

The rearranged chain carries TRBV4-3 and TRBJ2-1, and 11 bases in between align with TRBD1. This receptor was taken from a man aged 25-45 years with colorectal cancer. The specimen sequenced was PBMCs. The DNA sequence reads TGCGCCAGCAGCCAAGTCACGGACAGGGGGCTCAATGAGCAGTTCTTC. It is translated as CASSQVTDRGLNEQFF.